The 25 T cell receptor beta chains listed next were all sequenced from one sample in a study of blood T cell repertoires in COVID-19. TCRdb's table, derived via immunoSEQ multiplex PCR, lists solely in-frame clones and lacks some. The table includes about 220,000 clones, around four fifths detected once. Sample: peripheral blood. The receptors derive from a woman in her seventies with COVID-19, enrolled during active disease.

The chain uses TRBV12-5 and TRBJ2-2; 7 positions agree with TRBD1. The CDR3 covers 15 residues. CDR1 LGHNT and CDR2 FRNRAP come from the germline V gene. V shed 1 base and J 4 bases; nucleotides not matched to a gene: 3. This chain's CDR3 is CASGLGDRPTGELFF. The CDR3 DNA reads as TGTGCTAGTGGTTTGGGGGACAGACCCACCGGGGAGCTGTTTTTT.

This chain uses TRBV11-2 with TRBJ2-3; tentative D call: TRBD1 (6 bases). Between the trimmed V and J ends, which lost 3 bases and 4 bases, there was a span of 14 bases. Germline CDR1 is SGHAT and CDR2 is FQNNGV. The CDR3 spans 15 residues. The CDR3 sequence is CASSLLIRGADTQYF. The CDR3 nucleotides read TGTGCCAGCAGCTTGTTGATCAGGGGCGCAGATACGCAGTATTTT.

The chain couples TRBV5-4 to TRBJ2-6; D remains ambiguous. V dropped 2 bases and J dropped 0 bases, with 9 bases sitting between them. CDR1 and CDR2 (germline): SGHNT, YYREEE (reference sequence). This CDR3 contains 16 residues. The CDR3 nucleotides are TGTGCCAGCAGCTTCGAACAGTTCTCTGGGGCCAACGTCCTGACTTTC. Its protein is CASSFEQFSGANVLTF.

Of note for this clone: At one boundary the junction diverges from the germline segment, which might be a read error. The J gene is TRBJ2-3, the V gene TRBV4-3, with 9 bases that match TRBD1. CDR3 size: 15 residues. Germline CDR1 reads LGHNA; CDR2 reads YSLEER. The CDR3 sequence is CASRQGTGLADTQYF. DNA for the CDR3: TGCGCCAGCAGGCAAGGGACAGGGCTCGCAGATACGCAGTATTTT.

V and J are TRBV18 and TRBJ1-6; D unclear. The CDR3 spans 16 residues. CDR1 KGHSH and CDR2 LQKENI come from the germline V gene. V was trimmed by 3 bases and J by 9 bases, leaving 18 bases between them. The CDR3 loop is CASSPYEGELGSPLHF. CDR3 coding DNA: TGTGCCAGCTCACCTTACGAGGGAGAATTGGGTTCACCCCTCCACTTT.

The genes are TRBV5-4 and TRBJ2-7, with 9 bases identical to TRBD1. Germline V gene lookup returns CDR1 SGHNT and CDR2 YYREEE (reference sequence). This CDR3 has 16 residues. With 5 bases clipped from V and 6 bases from J, the junction kept 15 bases outside the gene matches. The CDR3 DNA is TGTGCCAGCAGACCACAGGGGGCTCTCTCAGGGGCCGAGCAGTACTTC. This sequence encodes CASRPQGALSGAEQYF.

This clone appeared a few times. The V call is TRBV18, the J call TRBJ2-1, with D perhaps matching TRBD1 (5 bases). Germline V gives CDR1 KGHSH, CDR2 LQKENI. The V gene lost 5 bases and the J gene lost 0 bases, with 14 bases spanning the gap. The CDR3 totals 16 residues. Here the CDR3 DNA reads TGTGCCAGCTCAGGATCGACAGTGAGCTCCTACAATGAGCAGTTCTTC. Translated: CASSGSTVSSYNEQFF.

The V gene is TRBV3-1 (or the pseudogene TRBV3-2), the J gene TRBJ1-1; 9 nucleotides match TRBD1. The V segment lost 2 bases and the J segment 7 bases; nucleotides outside the gene matches: 5. Looked up from germline, CDR1 is LGHDT and CDR2 is YNNKEL (reference sequence). The CDR3 is made up of 14 amino acids. The CDR3 sequence is CASSQWDRASEAFF. DNA for the CDR3: TGTGCCAGCAGCCAATGGGACAGGGCGAGTGAAGCTTTCTTT.

The V call is TRBV5-6, the J call TRBJ1-4; D might be TRBD1 (6 bases). CDR1 SGHDT and CDR2 YYEEEE come from the germline V gene. The V end was cut by 1 base, the J end by 5 bases, with 18 bases between. This CDR3 has 17 amino acids. For the CDR3, the DNA is TGTGCCAGCAGCTTGTTAGGTCAGACAGGTCCCAATGAAAAACTGTTTTTT. This encodes CASSLLGQTGPNEKLFF.

This clone has only a few counts. The gene calls are TRBV19 and TRBJ1-2; no clear D. The CDR3 is made up of 13 amino acids. Deletions cut 3 bases from V and 6 bases from J, with 11 bases between. In germline, CDR1 is LNHDA, CDR2 SQIVND (reference sequence). CDR3 DNA: TGTGCCAGTAGTATTTCCGGGAGGGATGGCTACACCTTC. Translated, it gives CASSISGRDGYTF.

The CDR3 DNA reads as TGTGCCAGCAGCTTAGTTAGGGGTGATTTCTCTGGGGCCAACGTCCTGACTTTC. This translates into CASSLVRGDFSGANVLTF. The chain combines TRBV7-9 with TRBJ2-6; tentatively, D is TRBD1 (5 bases). Germline CDR1 reads SEHNR; CDR2 reads FQNEAQ (reference sequence). This CDR3 is 18 amino acids long. Trimming removed 1 base at V and 0 bases at J, with 13 bases between.

This chain joins TRBV11-2 and TRBJ2-5, with D unresolved. V shed 5 bases and J shed 3 bases, with 16 bases lying between them. The CDR3 length is 15 residues. Germline lookup yields CDR1 SGHAT and CDR2 FQNNGV. CDR3 DNA: TGTGCCAGCAGCGCGACGGGTGCCGGAGAAGAGACCCAGTACTTC. Encoded protein: CASSATGAGEETQYF.

The genes are TRBV7-2 and TRBJ1-1; unclear D gene. V gave up 5 bases and J gave up 0 bases, with 7 bases separating them. The germline gives CDR1 SGHTA, CDR2 FQGNSA. The CDR3 runs 13 residues. The CDR3 sequence: CASSRELNTEAFF. The DNA for the CDR3 is TGTGCCAGCAGCCGAGAACTGAACACTGAAGCTTTCTTT.

V is TRBV6-2 or TRBV6-3 and J is TRBJ1-5; possible D gene TRBD1, 5 bases. Trimming removed 6 bases from V and 4 bases from J, with 10 bases in between. Per germline, CDR1 MNHEY and CDR2 SVGEGT. The CDR3 is 13 residues long. This CDR3 is CASSDSLNQPQHF. For the CDR3, the DNA is TGTGCCAGCAGCGACAGCTTAAATCAGCCCCAGCATTTT.

The V gene is TRBV5-1, the J gene TRBJ1-1; tentative D call: TRBD1 (5 bases). CDR3 length: 13 amino acids. With 10 bases removed from V and 1 base from J, the gap between germline ends came to 14 bases. CDR1 and CDR2 (germline): SGHRS, YFSETQ. CDR3 sequence: CASGQGKNTEAFF. CDR3 DNA: TGCGCCTCCGGGCAGGGTAAGAACACTGAAGCTTTCTTT.

This chain links TRBV6-5 with TRBJ1-2, with 12 positions matching TRBD1. From germline, CDR1 is MNHEY and CDR2 SVGAGI. The CDR3 extends over 15 amino acids. J lost 4 bases, V lost 6 bases, and 6 bases had no gene match. The CDR3 coding sequence is TGTGCCAGCAGGGTGGGACAGGGGGCAAGCTATGGCTACACCTTC. It yields the protein CASRVGQGASYGYTF.

The V call is TRBV2, the J call TRBJ2-7, with TRBD2 matching 10 bases. This CDR3 spans 14 amino acids. Germline CDR1 SNHLY, CDR2 FYNNEI. Trimming at V came to 4 bases and at J to 0 bases, leaving 0 bases not matched to a gene. CDR3 region: CASSVAGGSYEQYF. DNA for the CDR3: TGTGCCAGCAGTGTAGCGGGAGGCTCCTACGAGCAGTACTTC.

This clone was found once. The rearrangement joins TRBV19 to TRBJ2-7; 12 nucleotides agree with TRBD1. The germline V gene encodes CDR1 LNHDA and CDR2 SQIVND (reference sequence). The CDR3 consists of 16 residues. V lost 3 bases to trimming and J lost 5 bases; unmatched junction nucleotides: 8. The CDR3 DNA sequence: TGTGCCAGTAGTATCTTACCGGGACAGGGGGCAAACGAGCAGTACTTC. This translates into CASSILPGQGANEQYF. Drawing the rest from reference TRBV19 and TRBJ2-7, the complete variable domain is DGGITQSPKYLFRKEGQNVTLSCEQNLNHDAMYWYRQDPGQGLRLIYYSQIVNDFQKGDIAEGYSVSREKKESFPLTVTSAQKNPTAFYLCASSILPGQGANEQYFGPGTRLTVT.

This clone occurred a few times. This chain joins TRBV7-9 and TRBJ2-2; D gene uncertain. The CDR3 covers 14 residues. V lost 0 bases to trimming and J lost 6 bases, with 8 bases between them. Germline V gene sequence: CDR1 SEHNR, CDR2 FQNEAQ (reference sequence). The CDR3: CASSLASGAGELFF. The DNA of the CDR3 is TGTGCCAGCAGCTTAGCATCAGGTGCCGGGGAGCTGTTTTTT.

This clone was counted ten times or more. This chain uses TRBV7-2 with TRBJ2-1; TRBD2 agrees at 13 bases. CDR3 length equals 15 residues. In germline, CDR1 is SGHTA, CDR2 FQGNSA. After removal of 6 bases from V and 6 bases from J, the junction contained 5 bases not matched to a gene. The CDR3 spells CASRRLAGGSNEQFF. DNA of the CDR3: TGTGCCAGCAGGCGACTAGCGGGAGGAAGCAATGAGCAGTTCTTC.

The chain uses TRBV7-2 and TRBJ2-7; D gene uncertain. Germline assignment: CDR1 SGHTA and CDR2 FQGNSA. The CDR3 spans 15 residues. V was cut by 3 bases and J by 0 bases, with 12 bases left in between. The DNA for the CDR3 is TGTGCCAGCAGCTTCTCATACAGCTCCTCCTACGAGCAGTACTTC. This codes for CASSFSYSSSYEQYF.

The rearrangement links TRBV4-3 to TRBJ2-1; 10 positions agree with TRBD1. The CDR3 covers 15 residues. J lost 8 bases, V lost 1 base, and 5 bases had no gene match. Germline loops: CDR1 LGHNA, CDR2 YSLEER. DNA of the CDR3: TGCGCCAGCAGCCAAGCAGGGACAGGGGTTTATGAGCAGTTCTTC. Its translation is CASSQAGTGVYEQFF.

The chain joins TRBV5-4 to TRBJ1-2; the D gene is possibly TRBD1 (5 bases). Germline-derived CDR1 and CDR2 are SGHNT and YYREEE (reference sequence). The V and J ends lost 3 bases and 0 bases respectively, with 12 bases between them. The CDR3 totals 15 residues. Written as DNA, the CDR3 is TGTGCCAGCAGCTCTTTAGGGGTAGCTAACTATGGCTACACCTTC. Its translation is CASSSLGVANYGYTF.

The V and J genes are TRBV24-1 and TRBJ2-3; 10 bases agree with TRBD2. The germline gives CDR1 KGHDR, CDR2 SFDVKD. The CDR3 covers 18 residues. With V trimmed by 6 bases and J by 1 base, 12 bases remained unmatched. The CDR3 DNA reads TGTGCCACCAGTTCTAGCGGGATCAGCGGGGGGGGCACAGATACGCAGTATTTT. Translation gives CATSSSGISGGGTDTQYF.

In this sample, this clone turned up a few times. This chain connects TRBV11-2 to TRBJ2-7; D is possibly TRBD1 (6 bases). V was pared by 5 bases and J by 2 bases, with 10 bases between. This CDR3 is built from 13 residues. Germline V gives CDR1 SGHAT, CDR2 FQNNGV. CDR3 sequence (DNA): TGTGCCAGCAGCCCAGGGGCAGCCTACGAGCAGTACTTC. Translated, it gives CASSPGAAYEQYF.